The text below deals with one T cell receptor beta chain. Its antigen is unknown. Germline V gene lookup returns CDR1 MNHEY and CDR2 SVGEGT. V shed 7 bases and J shed 3 bases, with 12 bases lying between them. CDR3 size: 13 residues. Noted time point: newly diagnosed GD, antithyroid drugs for less than 3 months. Extracted RNA from PBMCs served as the source of the TCR library. Arm-PCR with iRepertoire HTBI primers amplified the CDR3 regions for these TCR beta libraries. TCRdb ran MiXCR on the multiplex PCR reads and lists one entry per CDR3 protein. The data show approximately 470,000 distinct CDR3 sequences, 15% to 20% seen once. This record belongs to a study of regulatory T cells in long-lasting Graves disease. Broader study findings: Persistent disease samples used TRBV28, TRBJ1-2 and TRBJ2-5 preferentially.

These sequences were also reported in another study, on T cells in Graves' hyperthyroidism and ophthalmopathy. From that report: Participants, patients aged 18 to 65, had newly diagnosed hyperthyroidism with a duration under 2 months. Based on clinical symptoms, serum thyroxine and TRAb, thyroid ultrasound and orbital computed tomography, diagnoses were reached. Blood held most thyroid clonotypes expanded above 0.001 frequency.

The chain couples TRBV6-2 or TRBV6-3 to TRBJ2-5; D gene ambiguous. The material was peripheral blood mononuclear cells (PBMCs), obtained at new diagnosis, from a patient treated with antithyroid drugs. The TCR was taken from a man in his forties with Graves disease. The CDR3 here is CASITDREETQYF. Written as DNA, the CDR3 is TGTGCCAGCATAACGGACCGAGAAGAGACCCAGTACTTC.